This section outlines one T cell receptor beta chain sequence together with its context. Antigen unknown. This record comes from a study of T-cell memory formation after mild COVID-19. On the study more broadly: Largely donor-specific TCR clusters were found.

TCRdb re-called the 5' RACE reads through MiXCR, storing one row per CDR3 protein. This table holds roughly 620,000 distinct CDR3 sequences, about a sixth found once. Study-level findings and limits: The study found balanced CD4/CD8 in clones contracting day 15 to 85 and a CD4+ lean in later expanders. Among contracting clones, CD4+ were mainly CM/EM and CD8+ enriched in EMRA.

V was cut by 7 bases and J by 4 bases, with 11 bases left in between. Looked up from germline, CDR1 is SNHLY and CDR2 is FYNNEI. This CDR3 spans 13 amino acids. This rearrangement joins TRBV2 to TRBJ1-5, with a tentative D call TRBD1 (6 bases). Sequencing was performed on PBMCs or a T cell subset sorted from them (not recorded which). The receptor was isolated from an adult woman who had mild COVID-19 (a few samples of this study predate the infection). Cell type and time point are not known. The CDR3 protein is CASMGQVNQPQHF. Written as DNA, the CDR3 is TGTGCCAGCATGGGACAAGTTAATCAGCCCCAGCATTTT. Variable domain in full (rest from reference TRBV2 and TRBJ1-5): EPEVTQTPSHQVTQMGQEVILRCVPISNHLYFYWYRQILGQKVEFLVSFYNNEISEKSEIFDDQFSVERPDGSNFTLKIRSTKLEDSAMYFCASMGQVNQPQHFGDGTRLSIL.